The 6 T cell receptor beta chains given below trace back to one sample, sequenced in a study of T cells in Graves' hyperthyroidism and ophthalmopathy. RNA transcripts served as the template for amplifying TCR beta CDR3 regions. TCR CDR3 regions were first amplified by RT-PCR with HTBI primers. MiXCR, run by TCRdb on the multiplex PCR reads, gives a single entry per CDR3 protein. This table holds roughly 840,000 distinct CDR3 sequences, 35% to 45% found once. Input material: blood. The source of these receptors is a man aged 18 to 30 with Graves' hyperthyroidism.

The chain employs TRBV2 and TRBJ1-4, with 7 nucleotides matching TRBD1. The junction had 8 bases not matched to a gene; V was cut back by 6 bases and J by 4 bases. This CDR3 contains 15 residues. The germline V gene encodes CDR1 SNHLY and CDR2 FYNNEI. The CDR3 reads CASSHRDRDNEKLFF. As DNA, the CDR3 is TGTGCCAGCAGCCACAGGGACAGAGATAATGAAAAACTGTTTTTT.

V and J are TRBV7-6 and TRBJ1-5, with D unresolved. Looked up from germline, CDR1 is SGHVS and CDR2 is FNYEAQ. The CDR3 is 15 residues long. V lost 3 bases, J lost 5 bases, and 14 bases lay in between. CDR3 sequence (DNA): TGTGCCAGCAGCTTCGCCGGGAGCGCCCATCAGCCCCAGCATTTT. It is translated as CASSFAGSAHQPQHF.

The genes are TRBV10-3 and TRBJ2-2; TRBD1 matches at 10 bases. The CDR3 is 17 residues long. Unmatched junction bases numbered 13, after V lost 7 bases and J lost 5 bases. In germline, CDR1 is ENHRY, CDR2 SYGVKD. CDR3 loop: CAIKRWGQGIRTGELFF. CDR3 in DNA: TGTGCCATCAAGCGCTGGGGACAGGGGATTCGAACCGGGGAGCTGTTTTTT.

This clonotype was recorded once. The rearrangement links TRBV19 to TRBJ1-5; TRBD1 matches at 11 bases. V lost 3 bases and J lost 6; bases outside the gene matches: 7. Germline CDR1 is LNHDA and CDR2 is SQIVND (reference sequence). The CDR3 is 16 residues long. CDR3 sequence: CASSIGQGAGGQPQHF. The CDR3 DNA reads as TGTGCCAGTAGTATCGGACAGGGGGCAGGTGGTCAGCCCCAGCATTTT.

This clonotype was picked up many times. The chain links TRBV20-1 to TRBJ1-2; D call uncertain. Looked up from germline, CDR1 is DFQATT and CDR2 is SNEGSKA (reference sequence). The length of the CDR3 is 11 residues. Trimming removed 6 bases at V and 5 bases at J, with 10 bases between. DNA for the CDR3: TGCAGTGCCGAGACGGAATATGGCTACACCTTC. Amino acid sequence: CSAETEYGYTF.

V and J are TRBV5-6 and TRBJ2-5; either TRBD1 or TRBD2 may fit D (5 bases each). This CDR3 is built from 14 residues. V was clipped by 4 bases and J by 5 bases, with 15 bases between them. The germline gives CDR1 SGHDT, CDR2 YYEEEE. The CDR3 coding sequence is TGTGCCAGCAGCGTTGAAGCCAGGGACGAGACCCAGTACTTC. Translation gives CASSVEARDETQYF.